This entry features one T cell receptor beta chain sequence. This record comes from a study of blood T cell repertoires in COVID-19. Study-level information: Sites across the United States, Italy and Spain contributed samples from acute and convalescent COVID-19. The analysed material was cDNA or gDNA that came from T cells, B-cell-depleted T cells, or PBMCs.

Per the original data handling: Estimation of nucleated cell counts was performed using reference gene primer amplification. Using immunoSEQ multiplex PCR, the repertoire was profiled, and TCRdb retains in-frame clones only, with some absent. The V and J calls and clone size come from that table; D and trimming were worked out from the DNA. Of about 120,000 clones listed, roughly 84% are singletons. Sequenced sample: peripheral blood. The TCR sequence derives from a woman aged 80 or older with acute or convalescent COVID-19.

CDR3 loop: CASSLSTGVHQPQHF. As DNA, the CDR3 is TGTGCCAGCAGCCTATCGACAGGCGTCCATCAGCCCCAGCATTTT. This rearrangement joins TRBV7-2 to TRBJ1-5, with a tentative D call TRBD1 (6 bases). The CDR3 has 15 amino acids. The V gene lost 5 bases and the J gene lost 5 bases, with 16 bases spanning the gap. Germline values: CDR1 SGHTA, CDR2 FQGNSA.